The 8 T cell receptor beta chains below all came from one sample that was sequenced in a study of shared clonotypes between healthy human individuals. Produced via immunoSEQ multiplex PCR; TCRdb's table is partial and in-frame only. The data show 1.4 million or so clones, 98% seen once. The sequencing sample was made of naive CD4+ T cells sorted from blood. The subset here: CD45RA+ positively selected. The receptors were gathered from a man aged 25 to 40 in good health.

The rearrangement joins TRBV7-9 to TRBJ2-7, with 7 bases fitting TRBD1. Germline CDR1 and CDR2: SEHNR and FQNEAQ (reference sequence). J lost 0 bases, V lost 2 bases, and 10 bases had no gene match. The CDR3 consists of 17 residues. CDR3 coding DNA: TGTGCCAGCAGCTTATCGGGCCCGACAGGGTCCTCCTACGAGCAGTACTTC. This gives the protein CASSLSGPTGSSYEQYF. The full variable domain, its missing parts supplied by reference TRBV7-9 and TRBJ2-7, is DTGVSQNPRHKITKRGQNVTFRCDPISEHNRLYWYRQTLGQGPEFLTYFQNEAQLEKSRLLSDRFSAERPKGSFSTLEIQRTEQGDSAMYLCASSLSGPTGSSYEQYFGPGTRLTVT.

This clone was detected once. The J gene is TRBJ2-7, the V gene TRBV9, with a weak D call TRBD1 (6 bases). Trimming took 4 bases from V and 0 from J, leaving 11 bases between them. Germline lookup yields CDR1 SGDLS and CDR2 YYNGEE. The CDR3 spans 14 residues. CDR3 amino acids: CASSQQGGSYEQYF. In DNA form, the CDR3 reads TGTGCCAGCAGCCAACAGGGCGGCTCCTACGAGCAGTACTTC.

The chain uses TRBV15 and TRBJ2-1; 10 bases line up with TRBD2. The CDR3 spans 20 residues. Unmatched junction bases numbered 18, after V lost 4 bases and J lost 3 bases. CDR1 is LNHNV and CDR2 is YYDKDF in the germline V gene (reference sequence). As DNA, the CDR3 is TGTGCCACCAGCACAAAAACTAGCGGGGCAGCGATATACCTCTACAATGAGCAGTTCTTC. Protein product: CATSTKTSGAAIYLYNEQFF.

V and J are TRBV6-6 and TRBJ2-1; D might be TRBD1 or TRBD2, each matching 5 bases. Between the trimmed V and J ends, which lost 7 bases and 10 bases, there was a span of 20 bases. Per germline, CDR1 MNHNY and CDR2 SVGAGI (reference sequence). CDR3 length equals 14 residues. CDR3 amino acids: CASIPRDGFLEQFF. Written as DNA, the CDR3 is TGTGCCAGCATTCCCCGGGACGGTTTCTTAGAGCAGTTCTTC.

The CDR3 reads CASGQAQETQYF. CDR3 DNA sequence: TGTGCGAGTGGCCAGGCGCAAGAGACCCAGTACTTC. The chain joins TRBV10-3 to TRBJ2-5; D is uncertain. This CDR3 comprises 12 residues. Germline CDR1 and CDR2: ENHRY and SYGVKD.

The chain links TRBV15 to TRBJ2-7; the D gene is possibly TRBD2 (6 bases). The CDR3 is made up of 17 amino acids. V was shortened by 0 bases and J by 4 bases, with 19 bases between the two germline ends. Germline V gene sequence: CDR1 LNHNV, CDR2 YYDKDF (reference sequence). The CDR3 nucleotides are TGTGCCACCAGCAGAGATTTCGGTAGCGGCTCCATATACGAGCAGTACTTC. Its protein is CATSRDFGSGSIYEQYF.

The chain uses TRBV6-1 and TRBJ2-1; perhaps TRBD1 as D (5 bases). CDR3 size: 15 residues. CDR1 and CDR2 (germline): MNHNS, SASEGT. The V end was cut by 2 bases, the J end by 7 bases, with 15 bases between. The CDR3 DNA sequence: TGTGCCAGCAGTGAAACTAAGGGGCTTCCAAATGAGCAGTTCTTC. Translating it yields CASSETKGLPNEQFF.

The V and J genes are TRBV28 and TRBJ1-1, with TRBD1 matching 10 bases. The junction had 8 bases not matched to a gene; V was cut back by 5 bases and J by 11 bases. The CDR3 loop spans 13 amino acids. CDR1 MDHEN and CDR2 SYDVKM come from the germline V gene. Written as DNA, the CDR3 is TGTGCCAGCAGTCGACAGGGGGCAGGTAATGCTTTCTTT. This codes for CASSRQGAGNAFF.